This TCR beta chain was profiled in a study of T-cell reconstitution after alpha-beta-depleted transplantation in children. Regarding the study as a whole: Hyperexpanded clones declined; after one year, newly produced T cells mostly supplied diversity. The high TCRbeta diversity at day 60 in some patients came from surviving recipient T cells and thymic progenitors. Expanded clones from the graft, numbering several hundred, reportedly supplied alpha-beta T cells about two months after transplant.

CDR1 and CDR2 (germline): DFQATT, SNEGSKA (reference sequence). CDR3 size: 15 residues. The V gene end was trimmed by 1 base and the J gene end by 8 bases; junction bases not matched to a gene: 9. Note on this clonotype: What it binds is unknown.

Unique molecular identifiers were built into the TCRbeta library. TCRdb used MiXCR to reprocess the PCR reads, holding one entry per CDR3 protein. The table records about 580,000 distinct CDR3 sequences, 25% to 30% of them present only once. The chain combines TRBV20-1 with TRBJ2-1; TRBD2 matches at 9 bases. The source material was PBMCs, sampled before TCRalphabeta/CD19-depleted stem cell transplant. This TCR was recovered from a boy under three years old with Wiskott-Aldrich syndrome, due to receive a stem cell transplant. Written as DNA, the CDR3 is TGCAGTGCTAGAGGGTTTAGCGGGAGAACCCATGAGCAGTTCTTC. This encodes CSARGFSGRTHEQFF.